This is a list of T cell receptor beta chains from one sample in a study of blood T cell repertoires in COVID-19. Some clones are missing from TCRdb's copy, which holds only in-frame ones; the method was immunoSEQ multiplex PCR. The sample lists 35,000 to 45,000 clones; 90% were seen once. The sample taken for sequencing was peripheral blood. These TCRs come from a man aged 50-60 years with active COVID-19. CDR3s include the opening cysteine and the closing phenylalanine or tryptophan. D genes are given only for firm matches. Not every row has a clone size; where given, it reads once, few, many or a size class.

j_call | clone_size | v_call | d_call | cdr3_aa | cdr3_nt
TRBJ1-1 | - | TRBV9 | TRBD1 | CASSVVGTGNTEAFF | TGTGCCAGCAGCGTAGTAGGGACAGGGAATACTGAAGCTTTCTTT
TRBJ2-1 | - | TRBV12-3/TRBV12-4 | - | CASSRDRNNEQFF | TGTGCCAGCAGCCGAGACAGGAACAATGAGCAGTTCTTC
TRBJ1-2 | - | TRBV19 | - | CASRTNYGYTF | TGTGCCAGTAGGACAAACTATGGCTACACCTTC
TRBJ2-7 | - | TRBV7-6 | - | CASSFVETDYEQYF | TGTGCCAGCAGCTTCGTTGAGACAGATTACGAGCAGTACTTC
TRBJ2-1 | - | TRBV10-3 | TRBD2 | CAISEESGASYNEQFF | TGTGCCATCAGTGAGGAGAGCGGGGCCTCCTACAATGAGCAGTTCTTC
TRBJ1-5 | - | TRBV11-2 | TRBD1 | CASSSRTGGSNQPQHF | TGTGCCAGCAGCTCAAGGACAGGGGGCAGCAATCAGCCCCAGCATTTT
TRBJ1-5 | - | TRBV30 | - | CAWSVGSNQPQHF | TGTGCCTGGAGTGTGGGCAGCAATCAGCCCCAGCATTTT
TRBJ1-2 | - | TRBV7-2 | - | CASSPRIDRFYGYTF | TGTGCCAGCAGCCCGCGTATCGACAGGTTCTATGGCTACACCTTC
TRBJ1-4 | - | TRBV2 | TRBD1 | CASRGTGVEKLFF | TGTGCCAGCAGAGGGACAGGAGTTGAAAAACTGTTTTTT
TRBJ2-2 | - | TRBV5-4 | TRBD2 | CASSRGLAGNTGELFF | TGTGCCAGCAGCCGCGGACTAGCGGGGAACACCGGGGAGCTGTTTTTT
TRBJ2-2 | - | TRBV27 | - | CASSGRWRHTGELFF | TGTGCCAGCAGTGGCAGGTGGCGTCACACCGGGGAGCTGTTTTTT
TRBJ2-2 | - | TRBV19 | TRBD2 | CASSIAASGGATGELFF | TGTGCCAGTAGTATAGCTGCTAGCGGGGGGGCCACCGGGGAGCTGTTTTTT
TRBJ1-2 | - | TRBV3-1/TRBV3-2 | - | CASSQDRPGYGYTF | TGTGCCAGCAGCCAAGATAGGCCGGGCTATGGCTACACCTTC
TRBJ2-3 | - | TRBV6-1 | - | CASSERGWDTDTQYF | TGTGCCAGCAGTGAAAGGGGTTGGGACACAGATACGCAGTATTTT
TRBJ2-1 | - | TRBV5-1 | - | CASSLSSSYNEQFF | TGCGCCAGCAGCTTAAGTAGCTCCTACAATGAGCAGTTCTTC
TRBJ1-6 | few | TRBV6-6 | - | CASSYGQSSYNSPLHF | TGTGCCAGCAGTTACGGACAGAGCTCCTATAATTCACCCCTCCACTTT
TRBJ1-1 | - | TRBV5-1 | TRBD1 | CASSLGRTGSVAFF | TGCGCCAGCAGCTTGGGTAGGACAGGCTCGGTAGCTTTCTTT
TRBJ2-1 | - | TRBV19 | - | CASKEGSSYNEQFF | TGTGCCAGTAAGGAGGGATCGTCCTACAATGAGCAGTTCTTC
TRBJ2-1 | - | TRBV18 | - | CASSPGQKQNEQFF | TGTGCCAGCTCACCCGGACAGAAGCAGAATGAGCAGTTCTTC
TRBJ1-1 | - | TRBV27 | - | CASSVSGAPNTEAFF | TGTGCCAGCAGTGTAAGCGGGGCCCCGAACACTGAAGCTTTCTTT
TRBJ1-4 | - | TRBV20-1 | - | CSASIRRGSANEKLFF | TGCAGTGCTAGTATTCGCAGGGGAAGTGCTAATGAAAAACTGTTTTTT
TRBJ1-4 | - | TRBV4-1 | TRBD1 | CASSQDLGTGRTNEKLFF | TGCGCCAGCAGCCAAGATCTAGGGACAGGGCGGACTAATGAAAAACTGTTTTTT
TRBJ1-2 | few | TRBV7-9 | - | CASSLEARVGGYTF | TGTGCCAGCAGCTTAGAGGCCAGGGTCGGTGGCTACACCTTC
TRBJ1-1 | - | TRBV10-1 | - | CASSDGGVNTEAFF | TGCGCCAGCAGTGATGGAGGGGTGAACACTGAAGCTTTCTTT
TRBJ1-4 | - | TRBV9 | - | CASRPRDSGGEKLFF | TGTGCCAGCAGGCCTAGGGATTCTGGAGGTGAAAAACTGTTTTTT
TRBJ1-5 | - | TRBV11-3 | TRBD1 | CASSQRTGDSNQPQHF | TGTGCCAGCAGCCAAAGGACAGGGGATAGCAATCAGCCCCAGCATTTT
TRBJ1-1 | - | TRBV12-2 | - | CASPPAPRVRAEAFF | TGTGCAAGTCCCCCGGCCCCACGGGTTCGAGCTGAAGCTTTCTTT
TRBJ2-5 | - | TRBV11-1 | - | CASSPDGRGTQYF | TGTGCCAGCAGCCCGGACGGCCGGGGGACCCAGTACTTC
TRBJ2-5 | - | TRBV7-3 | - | CASSPAPGGAETQYF | TGTGCCAGCAGCCCGGCACCCGGGGGTGCAGAGACCCAGTACTTC
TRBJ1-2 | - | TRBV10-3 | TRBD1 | CAIRGDSRGGYTF | TGTGCCATCAGGGGGGACAGTCGGGGTGGCTACACCTTC
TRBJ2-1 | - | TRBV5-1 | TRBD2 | CASGIAGRGEQFF | TGCGCCAGCGGAATAGCGGGGAGGGGAGAGCAGTTCTTC
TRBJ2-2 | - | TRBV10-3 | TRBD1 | CAISEGRTGNVGELFF | TGTGCCATCAGTGAGGGAAGGACAGGGAATGTCGGGGAGCTGTTTTTT
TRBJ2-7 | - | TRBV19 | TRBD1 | CASRAGQGASYEQYF | TGTGCCAGTAGGGCGGGCCAGGGGGCCTCCTACGAGCAGTACTTC
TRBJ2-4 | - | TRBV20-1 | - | CSASNSLNLWNIQYF | TGCAGTGCTAGTAATTCCCTAAATTTGTGGAACATTCAGTACTTC
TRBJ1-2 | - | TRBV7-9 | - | CASSLLMGEYGYTF | TGTGCCAGCAGCTTACTAATGGGAGAATATGGCTACACCTTC
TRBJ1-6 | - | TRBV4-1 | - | CASRPTQGFNSPLHF | TGCGCCAGCAGGCCCACCCAGGGATTTAATTCACCCCTCCACTTT
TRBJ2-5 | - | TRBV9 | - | CASSPRPLTGETQYF | TGTGCCAGCAGCCCCAGACCTTTAACCGGGGAGACCCAGTACTTC
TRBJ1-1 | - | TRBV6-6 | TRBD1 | CASRNGQGRDTEAFF | TGTGCCAGCAGGAACGGACAGGGGAGGGACACTGAAGCTTTCTTT
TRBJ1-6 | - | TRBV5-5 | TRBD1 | CASSLWTGRSPLHF | TGTGCCAGCAGCTTGTGGACAGGGCGGTCACCCCTCCACTTT
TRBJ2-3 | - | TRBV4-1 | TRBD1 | CASSQEPDRGLGDTQYF | TGCGCCAGCAGCCAAGAACCAGACAGGGGGCTAGGAGATACGCAGTATTTT
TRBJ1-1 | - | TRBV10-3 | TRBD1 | CAITTGQGETEAFF | TGTGCCATCACTACGGGACAGGGTGAGACTGAAGCTTTCTTT
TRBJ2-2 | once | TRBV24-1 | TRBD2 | CATSDARGVGTGELFF | TGTGCCACCAGTGACGCGCGGGGGGTGGGCACCGGGGAGCTGTTTTTT